A single sample is the source of the 13 T cell receptor beta chains below, sequenced in a study of beta chain features in type 1 diabetes. What was sequenced were expressed TCRB transcripts, since all of the isolated RNA had been reverse transcribed. The repertoire was sequenced with immunoSEQ multiplex PCR; TCRdb's copy has only in-frame clones and lacks some. This table holds about 150,000 clones, under 60% found once. Source material: Tregs from blood. The receptors shown here come from a man between 18 and 29 years old in good health.

The chain couples TRBV18 to TRBJ2-3; TRBD1 matches 8 bases. The CDR3 consists of 16 residues. V shed 8 bases, J shed 3 bases, and the junction held 13 bases outside the gene matches. Per the germline V gene, CDR1 is KGHSH and CDR2 is LQKENI. For the CDR3, the DNA is TGTGCCAGCCACAGGAGGACAGGGCAGAGGACAGATACGCAGTATTTT. It codes for CASHRRTGQRTDTQYF.

This clone was found once. The chain has TRBV7-8 and TRBJ1-2; the match to TRBD1 covers 10 bases. V shed 5 bases and J 7 bases; nucleotides not matched to a gene: 10. The length of the CDR3 is 15 residues. Germline CDR1 reads SGHVS; CDR2 reads FQNEAQ. The CDR3 region is CASSPPDRGFLGYTF. In DNA, the CDR3 is TGTGCCAGCAGCCCACCGGACAGGGGGTTTCTTGGCTACACCTTC.

The chain carries TRBV19 and TRBJ2-1; 8 positions agree with TRBD2. Germline trimming cut 6 bases from V and 9 bases from J; bases unmatched to any gene: 10. This CDR3 region has 14 residues. Germline V lookup: CDR1 LNHDA, CDR2 SQIVND (reference sequence). This CDR3 reads CASSSSREEGEQFF. The DNA for the CDR3 is TGTGCCAGTAGCAGCTCGCGGGAGGAGGGTGAGCAGTTCTTC.

This sequence joins TRBV5-1 and TRBJ2-2; D might be TRBD1 (6 bases). V was pared by 0 bases and J by 5 bases, with 8 bases between. This CDR3 spans 14 amino acids. CDR1 and CDR2 (germline): SGHRS, YFSETQ. CDR3 sequence reads: CASSLAQGTGELFF. CDR3 nucleotide sequence: TGCGCCAGCAGCTTGGCGCAGGGGACCGGGGAGCTGTTTTTT.

The V gene is TRBV7-6, the J gene TRBJ2-5, with 10 nucleotides matching TRBD2. The ends lost 3 bases at V and 2 bases at J; junction bases unmatched: 3. In germline, CDR1 is SGHVS, CDR2 FNYEAQ. There are 15 residues in the CDR3. CDR3 coding DNA: TGTGCCAGCAGCTTGGGACTAGCGTTACAAGAGACCCAGTACTTC. Translation gives CASSLGLALQETQYF.

The CDR3 is CSVALRGTSIGVSYEQYF. The CDR3 region has the DNA TGCAGCGTTGCGCTCCGGGGGACGTCCATTGGTGTATCCTACGAGCAGTACTTC. This chain connects TRBV29-1 to TRBJ2-7; possibly TRBD2 for D (6 bases). The V gene's germline CDR1 is SQVTM and CDR2 ANQGSEA. The CDR3 runs 18 residues. Trimming stripped 4 bases from V and 1 base from J, with 26 bases between.

The V gene is TRBV30, the J gene TRBJ1-5, with a weak D call TRBD1 (5 bases). V lost 0 bases to trimming and J lost 16 bases, with 13 bases between them. CDR1 and CDR2 (germline): GTSNPN, SVGIG (reference sequence). The CDR3 covers 11 residues. CDR3 amino acids: CAWSVGRPLHF. CDR3 nucleotides: TGTGCCTGGAGTGTGGGGCGGCCTCTCCATTTT.

The V call is TRBV7-2, the J call TRBJ2-5; the D gene is possibly TRBD2 (7 bases). Per the germline V gene, CDR1 is SGHTA and CDR2 is FQGNSA. Trimming shortened V by 2 bases and J by 5 bases, and 12 bases separated the two germline ends. The CDR3 is 14 amino acids. In DNA, the CDR3 is TGTGCCAGCAGCTTAAGGGGGGGCCGGGAGACCCAGTACTTC. Translating gives CASSLRGGRETQYF.

V and J are TRBV9 and TRBJ2-5, with D perhaps matching TRBD1 (5 bases). Germline CDR1 SGDLS, CDR2 YYNGEE. Trimming left V 1 base short and J 5 bases short, with 12 bases between. The length of the CDR3 is 14 residues. In nucleotides, the CDR3 is TGTGCCAGCAGCGTATTGGGCAGGGTGGAGACCCAGTACTTC. It specifies CASSVLGRVETQYF. Together with reference TRBV9 and TRBJ2-5, the CDR3 gives the full variable domain: DSGVTQTPKHLITATGQRVTLRCSPRSGDLSVYWYQQSLDQGLQFLIQYYNGEERAKGNILERFSAQQFPDLHSELNLSSLELGDSALYFCASSVLGRVETQYFGPGTRLLVL.

The V call is TRBV29-1, the J call TRBJ2-6, with 9 bases aligning to TRBD1. V was pared by 5 bases and J by 0 bases, with 5 bases of the junction left unmatched. Per germline, CDR1 SQVTM and CDR2 ANQGSEA. CDR3 length: 16 residues. CDR3 sequence reads: CSVMTGGSSGANVLTF. Here the CDR3 DNA reads TGCAGCGTTATGACAGGGGGGAGCTCTGGGGCCAACGTCCTGACTTTC.

The gene calls are TRBV10-3 and TRBJ1-4, with D possibly being TRBD1 (6 bases). Trimming removed 6 bases at V and 4 bases at J, with 9 bases between. This CDR3 has 13 residues. CDR1 is ENHRY and CDR2 is SYGVKD in the germline V gene. In DNA, the CDR3 is TGTGCCATCAGCAGGGGAAGTAATGAAAAACTGTTTTTT. Translating it yields CAISRGSNEKLFF.

There are a few counts of this clone. The chain links TRBV5-6 to TRBJ1-2, with D unresolved. Trimming stripped 4 bases from V and 8 bases from J, with 9 bases between. The CDR3 length is 11 residues. Germline V CDR1 and CDR2: SGHDT, YYEEEE. The CDR3 sequence is CASSLYEGYTF. The CDR3, as DNA: TGTGCCAGCAGCCTCTATGAAGGCTACACCTTC.

J is TRBJ2-1 and V is TRBV18, with TRBD2 matching 13 bases. Germline V gene lookup returns CDR1 KGHSH and CDR2 LQKENI. This CDR3 spans 16 amino acids. V gave up 4 bases and J gave up 4 bases; unmatched junction bases: 4. Here the CDR3 DNA reads TGTGCCAGCTCACAGGGACTAGCGGGGAGTTACAATGAGCAGTTCTTC. This sequence encodes CASSQGLAGSYNEQFF.